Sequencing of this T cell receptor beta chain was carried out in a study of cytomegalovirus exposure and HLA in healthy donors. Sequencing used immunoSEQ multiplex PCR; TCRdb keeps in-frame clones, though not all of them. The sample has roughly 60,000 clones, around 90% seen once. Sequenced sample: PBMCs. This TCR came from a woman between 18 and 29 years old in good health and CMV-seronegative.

The CDR3 DNA reads as TGTGCCAGCAGCGTAGCTGGACAGATCTACAATGAGCAGTTCTTC. Translating gives CASSVAGQIYNEQFF. The V call is TRBV9, the J call TRBJ2-1, with D tentatively TRBD1 (6 bases). V was shortened by 0 bases and J by 3 bases, with 10 bases between the two germline ends. The CDR3 spans 15 residues. The germline gives CDR1 SGDLS, CDR2 YYNGEE.